A single sample gave rise to the 2 T cell receptor beta chains below, sequenced in a study of PD-1 blockade in classical Hodgkin lymphoma. Each and every patient relapsed after autologous stem cell transplantation, and patients got differing brentuximab vedotin exposure. Measured with immunoSEQ multiplex PCR; TCRdb has only the in-frame clones, and not every one. The data show some 38,000 clones, over 65% seen once. Here the sequenced sample was peripheral blood mononuclear cells (PBMCs), taken at baseline. These receptors were taken from a human donor with classical Hodgkin lymphoma.

This clone was seen once. The chain combines TRBV2 with TRBJ2-6, with D unclear. Trimming took 4 bases from V and 2 from J, leaving 9 bases between them. The CDR3 extends over 15 amino acids. Germline CDR1 and CDR2: SNHLY and FYNNEI. The CDR3 bases are TGTGCCAGCAGTGCTTGGGGTACTGGGGCCAACGTCCTGACTTTC. This sequence encodes CASSAWGTGANVLTF.

V usage is TRBV5-6 and J usage is TRBJ2-5, with TRBD2 identical over 14 bases. The CDR3 extends over 14 amino acids. Germline V lookup: CDR1 SGHDT, CDR2 YYEEEE. The J segment lost 10 bases and the V segment lost 4 bases, leaving 6 bases of the junction unmatched. The CDR3 protein is CASSTGTSGSSQYF. In DNA, the CDR3 is TGTGCCAGCAGCACCGGGACTAGCGGGAGTAGCCAGTACTTC.